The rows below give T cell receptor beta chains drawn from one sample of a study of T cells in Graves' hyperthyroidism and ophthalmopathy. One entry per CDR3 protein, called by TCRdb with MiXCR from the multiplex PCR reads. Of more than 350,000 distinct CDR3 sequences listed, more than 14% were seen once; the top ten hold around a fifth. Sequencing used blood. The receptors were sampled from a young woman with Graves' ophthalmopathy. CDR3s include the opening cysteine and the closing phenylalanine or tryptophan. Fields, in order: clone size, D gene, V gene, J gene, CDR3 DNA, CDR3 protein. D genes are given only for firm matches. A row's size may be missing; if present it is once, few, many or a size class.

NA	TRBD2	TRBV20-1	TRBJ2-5	TGCAGTGCTAGAGACGGACTAGCGCTGGGAGAGACCCAGTACTTC	CSARDGLALGETQYF
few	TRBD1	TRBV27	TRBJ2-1	TGTGCCAGCAGTCGCCGGGACAGTTACAATAAGCAGTTCTTC	CASSRRDSYNKQFF
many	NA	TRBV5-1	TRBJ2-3	TGCGCCAGCAGCTATACAGGCAAAGATACGCAGTATTTT	CASSYTGKDTQYF
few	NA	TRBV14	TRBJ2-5	TGTGCCAGCAGCCAAGATGTAACACTCCTGATCAAAGAGACCCAGTACTTC	CASSQDVTLLIKETQYF
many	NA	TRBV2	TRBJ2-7	TGTGCCAGCAGTGAAGATAACAGGAGCCACGAGCAGTACTTC	CASSEDNRSHEQYF
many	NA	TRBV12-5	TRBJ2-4	TGTGCTAGTGGTTCAGGGCCTGTGGGCATTCAGTACTTC	CASGSGPVGIQYF
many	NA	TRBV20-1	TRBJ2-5	TGCAGTGCTAGCCCCTCGAGGGGGTCGTACCAAGAGACCCAGTACTTC	CSASPSRGSYQETQYF
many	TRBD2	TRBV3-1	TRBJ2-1	TGTGCCAGCAGCCCGAGACTAGCGAGCTCCTACAATGAGCAGTTCTTC	CASSPRLASSYNEQFF
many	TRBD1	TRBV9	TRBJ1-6	TGTGCCAGCAGCCTAGGGGTGCAGGGGGCTTCACCCCTCCACTTT	CASSLGVQGASPLHF
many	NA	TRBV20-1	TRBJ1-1	TGCAGTGCTAGTTCGGGGGCTGAAGCTTTCTTT	CSASSGAEAFF
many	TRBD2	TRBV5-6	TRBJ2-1	TGTGCCAGCAGCTTGGGACTAGCGGGGATACACAATGAGCAGTTCTTC	CASSLGLAGIHNEQFF
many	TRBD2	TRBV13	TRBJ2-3	TGTGCCAGCAGCGCCCAGGGGTTAATAGCGGGGAACACAGATACGCAGTATTTT	CASSAQGLIAGNTDTQYF
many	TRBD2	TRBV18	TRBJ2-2	TGTGCCAGCACTCCTAGCGGGGCCCGAACGAACACCGGGGAGCTGTTTTTT	CASTPSGARTNTGELFF
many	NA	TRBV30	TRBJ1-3	TGTGCCTGGAGTCAATTAAAGGGGGTATCTGGAAACACCATATATTTT	CAWSQLKGVSGNTIYF
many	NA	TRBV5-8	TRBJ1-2	TGTGCCAGCAGGACCTACGACGGTTCTAACTATGGCTACACCTTC	CASRTYDGSNYGYTF
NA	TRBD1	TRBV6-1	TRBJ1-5	TGTGCCAGCAGTCCCCCGGGACAGCTTAATCAGCCCCGGCATTTT	CASSPPGQLNQPRHF
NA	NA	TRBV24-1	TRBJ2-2	TGTGCCACCAGTGACACGAAGATTGACGGGGAGCTGTTTTTT	CATSDTKIDGELFF
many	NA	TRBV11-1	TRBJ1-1	TGTGCCAGCAGCTTAGAGGCCCGGTCCCCCCCCTCTGCTTTCTTT	CASSLEARSPPSAFF
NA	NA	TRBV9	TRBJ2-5	TGTGCCAGCAGCGTAGCCCCCCCCCGCATCGAGACCCAGTACTTC	CASSVAPPRIETQYF
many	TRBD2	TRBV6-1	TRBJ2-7	TGTGCCAGCAGCCCAAAAGGGAGGGGACCCGTATACCCACTGAACTACGAGCAGTACTTC	CASSPKGRGPVYPLNYEQYF
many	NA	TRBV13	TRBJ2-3	TGTGCCAGCAGGAAATTGGGACCGCACGGAGATACGCAGTATTTT	CASRKLGPHGDTQYF
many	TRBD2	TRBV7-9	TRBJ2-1	TGTGCCAGCAGCCTCCTCGGACTAGACCGGGATGAGCAGTTCTTC	CASSLLGLDRDEQFF
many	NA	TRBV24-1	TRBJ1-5	TGTGCCACCAGTGATGAGGCGGGGGAGGCAAATCAGCCCCAGCATTTT	CATSDEAGEANQPQHF
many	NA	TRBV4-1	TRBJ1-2	TGCGCCAGCAGCGATGTCAGGGCCTGGAACTATGGCTACACCTTC	CASSDVRAWNYGYTF
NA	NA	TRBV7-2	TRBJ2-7	TGTGCCAGCAGCCAGGAACACACTCGTTACGAGCAGTACTTC	CASSQEHTRYEQYF
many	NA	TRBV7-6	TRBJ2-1	TGTGCCAGCAGCCCCCGAGACCGGCAGGGTCGCCTTTTTGGCAATGAGCAGTTCTTC	CASSPRDRQGRLFGNEQFF
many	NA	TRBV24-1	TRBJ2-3	TGTGCCACCCAGAAGAGCCACAGGGCGGCCGACACAGATACGCAGTATTTT	CATQKSHRAADTDTQYF
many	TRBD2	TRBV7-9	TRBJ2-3	TGTGCCAGCAGTCCCGGGGTAGCGGGGACAGATACGCAGTATTTT	CASSPGVAGTDTQYF
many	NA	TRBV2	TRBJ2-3	TGTGCCAGCAGGCCAGGGAGGAGCACAGATACGCAGTATTTT	CASRPGRSTDTQYF
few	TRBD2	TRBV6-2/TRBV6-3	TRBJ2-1	TGTGCCAGCAGTTACCGCATTAGCGGGGGGAATGAGCAGTTCTTC	CASSYRISGGNEQFF
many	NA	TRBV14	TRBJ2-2	TGTGCCAGCAGCCAAGTTGTTTTCGGACAGAAGACCGGGGAGCTGTTTTTT	CASSQVVFGQKTGELFF
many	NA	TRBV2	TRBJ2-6	TGTGCCAGCAAGAAGGGGTCTGGGGCCAACGTCCTGACTTTC	CASKKGSGANVLTF